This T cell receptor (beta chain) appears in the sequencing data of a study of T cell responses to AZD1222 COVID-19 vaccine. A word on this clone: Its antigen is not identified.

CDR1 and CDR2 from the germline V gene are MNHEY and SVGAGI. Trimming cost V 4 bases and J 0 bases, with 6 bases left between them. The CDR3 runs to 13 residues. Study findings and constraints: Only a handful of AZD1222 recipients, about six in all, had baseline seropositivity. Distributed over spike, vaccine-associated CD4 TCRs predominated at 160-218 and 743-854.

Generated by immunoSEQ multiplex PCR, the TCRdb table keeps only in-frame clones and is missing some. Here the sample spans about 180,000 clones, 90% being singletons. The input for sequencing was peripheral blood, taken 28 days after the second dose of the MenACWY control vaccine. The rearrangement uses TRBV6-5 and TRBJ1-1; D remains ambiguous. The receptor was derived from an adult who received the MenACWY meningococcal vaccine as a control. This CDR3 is CASSFSLNTEAFF. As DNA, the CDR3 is TGTGCCAGCAGTTTTTCGTTGAACACTGAAGCTTTCTTT.